Presented here are 11 T cell receptor beta chains from one specimen sequenced in a study of shared T cell receptors in the human thymus. Assay used: immunoSEQ multiplex PCR; TCRdb lists only in-frame clones, some missing. The sample has about 730,000 clones; approximately 83% are singletons. This sample was also put to use in a study of human thymus T cells.

Sequenced material: thymocytes. The source of these receptors is a girl younger than two with a congenital heart defect.

This clone was picked up one time. The chain uses TRBV30 and TRBJ1-2; D is undetermined. This CDR3 comprises 11 residues. From germline, CDR1 is GTSNPN and CDR2 SVGIG (reference sequence). The germline V and J ends were trimmed by 5 bases and 5 bases, with 9 bases remaining between them. The CDR3 DNA reads as TGTGCCTGGTCCCCCCCTTATGGCTACACCTTC. This encodes CAWSPPYGYTF.

The V call is TRBV14, the J call TRBJ1-1, with D maybe TRBD1 (5 bases). Between the trimmed V and J ends, which lost 6 bases and 1 base, there was a span of 18 bases. CDR3 length equals 16 residues. Germline V CDR1 and CDR2: SGHDN, FVKESK. In DNA form, the CDR3 reads TGTGCCAGCAGTCGGAAGGGGCCACCCCGGAACACTGAAGCTTTCTTT. It encodes CASSRKGPPRNTEAFF.

This clone was found a few times. This chain connects TRBV29-1 to TRBJ2-2, with 7 bases fitting TRBD1. The CDR3 runs to 17 residues. Trimming at V came to 4 bases and at J to 0 bases, leaving 11 bases not matched to a gene. Germline CDR1 is SQVTM and CDR2 is ANQGSEA. The CDR3 DNA follows: TGCAGCGTTGGAGGGGTCACAGGGGTCACGAACACCGGGGAGCTGTTTTTT. It encodes CSVGGVTGVTNTGELFF.

This chain joins TRBV28 and TRBJ1-3; D gene uncertain. The V end was cut by 3 bases, the J end by 0 bases, with 15 bases between. Germline CDR1 MDHEN, CDR2 SYDVKM. The CDR3 runs 17 residues. The CDR3 region is CASSLFRRGPSGNTIYF. As DNA, the CDR3 is TGTGCCAGCAGTTTGTTTCGACGCGGCCCCTCTGGAAACACCATATATTTT.

This chain connects TRBV4-1 to TRBJ2-7, with 8 nucleotides matching TRBD2. The CDR3 runs 21 residues. Trimming removed 1 base from V and 2 bases from J; junction bases left unmatched: 22. Looked up from germline, CDR1 is MGHRA and CDR2 is YSYEKL. In DNA, the CDR3 is TGCGCCAGCAGCCAAGGATCGGACGTAAAACGGGAGGGATTTAGGCCCTACGAGCAGTACTTC. It encodes CASSQGSDVKREGFRPYEQYF.

The chain combines TRBV4-1 with TRBJ2-7; D unclear. This CDR3 has 14 residues. Between the trimmed V and J ends, which lost 1 base and 2 bases, there was a span of 9 bases. CDR1 is MGHRA and CDR2 is YSYEKL in the germline V gene. CDR3 in DNA: TGCGCCAGCAGCCAAGGCGGTATAGCCTACGAGCAGTACTTC. This translates into CASSQGGIAYEQYF.

The rearrangement links TRBV5-6 to TRBJ2-2; D gene unclear. The length of the CDR3 is 13 residues. V lost 5 bases, J lost 2 bases, and 7 bases lay in between. CDR1 is SGHDT, CDR2 YYEEEE, per germline. CDR3 region: CASREPNTGELFF. The CDR3 DNA reads as TGTGCCAGCAGGGAGCCCAACACCGGGGAGCTGTTTTTT.

V gene TRBV18 combines with J gene TRBJ1-1; no definite D call. Trimming left V 5 bases short and J 6 bases short, with 19 bases between. Per germline, CDR1 KGHSH and CDR2 LQKENI. The CDR3 has 15 amino acids. CDR3 region: CASSLPGGIGPEAFF. The CDR3 DNA follows: TGTGCCAGCTCATTACCAGGAGGTATTGGTCCTGAAGCTTTCTTT.

The rearrangement links TRBV10-3 to TRBJ1-2; 9 nucleotides align to TRBD1. The CDR3 sequence is 13 residues long. V was clipped by 6 bases and J by 8 bases; unmatched bases: 7. The V gene's germline CDR1 is ENHRY and CDR2 SYGVKD. CDR3 residues: CAIRPDGTGGYTF. The CDR3 nucleotides read TGTGCCATCAGGCCCGACGGGACAGGGGGCTACACCTTC.

The gene calls are TRBV6-1 and TRBJ2-1; 7 bases map to TRBD2. The V gene end was trimmed by 2 bases and the J gene end by 9 bases; junction bases not matched to a gene: 7. The CDR3 is 14 amino acids. Germline V gene data show CDR1 as MNHNS and CDR2 as SASEGT. The CDR3 coding sequence is TGTGCCAGCAGTGAAAGAGTCCTAGCGGTTGAGCAGTTCTTC. This sequence encodes CASSERVLAVEQFF.

The rearrangement links TRBV19 to TRBJ1-5; tentative D call: TRBD1 (6 bases). The germline V gene has CDR1 LNHDA and CDR2 SQIVND (reference sequence). The V end lost 5 bases, the J end lost 3 bases, and 20 bases lay between the germline ends. CDR3 length: 17 amino acids. CDR3 in DNA: TGTGCCAGTAGTGTACCCTGGGCAGGGGCGCCCAATCAGCCCCAGCATTTT. Protein: CASSVPWAGAPNQPQHF.